This T cell receptor beta chain was retrieved from a study of cytomegalovirus exposure and HLA in healthy donors. Concerning this clone itself: Antigen: not known.

Findings and limits, study-wide: CMV serostatus stood as the only immune exposure information on hand. Presence/absence analyses supposed approximately even sequencing depth among donors. Later work showed greater clonal expansion in HLA-associated TCR beta chains than in equally common others.

PCR amplification relied on 60 Vbeta primers (plus 13 Jbeta primers). Profiled with immunoSEQ multiplex PCR; TCRdb holds only in-frame clones, not every one. The table lists fewer than 110,000 clones, roughly 80% of them singletons. Germline V gene sequence: CDR1 MNHNS, CDR2 SASEGT. The CDR3 has 14 amino acids. V shed 4 bases and J 4 bases; nucleotides not matched to a gene: 5. Healthy individuals who donated bone marrow served as the donors. This chain uses TRBV6-1 with TRBJ1-1, with 8 bases lining up with TRBD1. This TCR derives from a man aged 25-40 years in good health and CMV-seronegative. Sequenced input: PBMCs. This chain's CDR3 is CASSAIQGVTEAFF. The DNA for the CDR3 is TGTGCCAGCAGTGCCATACAGGGGGTCACTGAAGCTTTCTTT.